One and the same sample provided the 10 T cell receptor beta chains below, sequenced in a study of cytomegalovirus exposure and HLA in healthy donors. A multiplex PCR was run with 60 Vbeta primers and 13 Jbeta primers. Method: immunoSEQ multiplex PCR; TCRdb's copy keeps in-frame clones and lacks some. The profile shows 100,000 or so clones, 78% of them singletons. Material: PBMCs. All receptors come from a man aged 25-40 years in good health and CMV-seronegative.

V is TRBV4-3 and J is TRBJ2-5; D uncertain. Germline-derived CDR1 and CDR2 are LGHNA and YSLEER. Trimming took off 0 bases at V and 7 bases at J, with 12 bases between the two ends. The CDR3 contains 14 residues. This chain's CDR3 is CASSQDSDLGTQYF. CDR3 DNA sequence: TGCGCCAGCAGCCAAGACAGTGACTTGGGGACCCAGTACTTC.

This clone has a single count. Relative to the germline gene, one junction end is altered; a read error may explain this. This specimen includes other DNA sequences encoding the same CDR3. The rearrangement uses TRBV5-6 and TRBJ1-4; D perhaps matches TRBD1 (5 bases). This CDR3 has 14 residues. The germline gives CDR1 SGHDT, CDR2 YYEEEE. This CDR3 reads CASSLEQGYEKLFF. The CDR3 DNA is TGTGCCAGCAGCTTGGAGCAGGGATATGAGAAACTGTTTTTT.

This clone was recorded a few times. The rearrangement joins TRBV13 to TRBJ2-1, with 9 bases identical to TRBD2. The CDR3 has 16 amino acids. Germline V gene lookup returns CDR1 PRHDT and CDR2 FYEKMQ (reference sequence). V lost 5 bases, J lost 11 bases, and 16 bases stayed unmatched. The CDR3 is CASSRRGPSGTEQQFF. The CDR3 bases are TGTGCCAGCAGCCGAAGGGGTCCTAGCGGGACCGAACAGCAGTTCTTC.

The chain links TRBV6-1 to TRBJ1-4; D possibly corresponds to TRBD1 (5 bases). Looked up from germline, CDR1 is MNHNS and CDR2 is SASEGT. The ends were cut back, 6 bases at V and 7 bases at J, with 9 bases in the middle. The CDR3 is 12 amino acids. The CDR3 here is CASRETGEKLFF. In DNA, the CDR3 is TGTGCCAGCAGGGAAACAGGTGAAAAACTGTTTTTT.

The chain combines TRBV5-1 with TRBJ2-7; D ambiguous. The CDR3 is 14 amino acids. The germline V and J ends were trimmed by 1 base and 2 bases, with 10 bases remaining between them. Per germline, CDR1 SGHRS and CDR2 YFSETQ. In DNA, the CDR3 is TGCGCCAGCAGCTTGTCTCTGGGCACCTACGAGCAGTACTTC. Translated: CASSLSLGTYEQYF.

CDR3 amino acids: CASSDQGTQATDTQYF. CDR3 DNA sequence: TGCGCCAGCAGCGACCAGGGGACACAGGCCACAGATACGCAGTATTTT. This chain links TRBV4-1 with TRBJ2-3; the D gene is possibly TRBD1 (6 bases). Trimming took off 5 bases at V and 2 bases at J, with 17 bases between the two ends. The CDR3 contains 16 residues. Germline V CDR1 and CDR2: MGHRA, YSYEKL.

V usage is TRBV5-1 and J usage is TRBJ2-5; D uncertain. The germline V and J ends were trimmed by 1 base and 2 bases, with 9 bases remaining between them. CDR1 and CDR2 from the germline V gene are SGHRS and YFSETQ. This CDR3 contains 14 residues. The CDR3 loop reads CASSLSAAQETQYF. CDR3 sequence (DNA): TGCGCCAGCAGCTTGTCCGCGGCACAAGAGACCCAGTACTTC. The entire variable domain, with the rest obtained from reference TRBV5-1 and TRBJ2-5, is as follows: KAGVTQTPRYLIKTRGQQVTLSCSPISGHRSVSWYQQTPGQGLQFLFEYFSETQRNKGNFPGRFSGRQFSNSRSEMNVSTLELGDSALYLCASSLSAAQETQYFGPGTRLLVL.

This sequence joins TRBV5-6 and TRBJ2-7; D remains unclear. Germline loops: CDR1 SGHDT, CDR2 YYEEEE. The CDR3 covers 12 residues. The V and J ends lost 2 bases and 6 bases respectively, with 9 bases between them. The CDR3 here is CASSFFEREQYF. In nucleotides, the CDR3 is TGTGCCAGCAGCTTTTTCGAGCGCGAGCAGTACTTC.

This rearrangement joins TRBV23-1 to TRBJ2-5; 8 bases line up with TRBD1. TRBV23-1 is identified as an open reading frame with a role that is uncertain. The trim removed 2 bases at V and 3 bases at J, leaving 8 bases unmatched. The CDR3 contains 16 residues. CDR3 nucleotide sequence: TGCGCCAGCAGTCAACACTCCGGGACAGGAGAAGAGACCCAGTACTTC. Protein sequence: CASSQHSGTGEETQYF.

This clone has only a few counts. The rearrangement uses TRBV29-1 and TRBJ1-1, with TRBD1 matching 7 bases. V was pared by 6 bases and J by 0 bases, with 4 bases of the junction left unmatched. Germline CDR1 is SQVTM and CDR2 is ANQGSEA. The CDR3 is 13 amino acids. The CDR3 loop is CSVRTGLNTEAFF. CDR3 bases: TGCAGCGTGCGGACAGGTTTGAACACTGAAGCTTTCTTT.